This T cell receptor beta chain was recovered during a study of shared clonotypes between healthy human individuals. Study as a whole: Three plates were used per donor for CD4 naive, three for CD4 memory, two for CD8 naive and one for CD8 memory.

Here immunoSEQ multiplex PCR was the method, and the copy in TCRdb shows in-frame clones only, minus some. Of approximately 2.5 million clones listed, approximately 94% are singletons. Points from the study as a whole: Generally, naive subsets came out with larger estimated richness than memory subsets.

The CDR3 extends over 18 amino acids. CDR1 is SGHTA and CDR2 is FQGTGA in the germline V gene. With V trimmed by 0 bases and J by 2 bases, 11 bases remained unmatched. Notes on this clone: Its antigen is still unknown.

This receptor was identified in a man aged 18 to 29 in good health. The chain is built from TRBV7-3 and TRBJ2-7, with 9 bases lining up with TRBD2. The sequenced sample consisted of naive CD4+ T cells sorted from blood. As for subset: CD45RA+ positively selected. For the CDR3, the DNA is TGTGCCAGCAGCTTAACGCCGTCTAGCGGGGCGGAAACCTACGAGCAGTACTTC. Protein sequence: CASSLTPSSGAETYEQYF.